This is a list of T cell receptor beta chains from one sample in a study of blood T cell repertoires in COVID-19. Measured with immunoSEQ multiplex PCR; TCRdb has only the in-frame clones, and not every one. The sample records around 170,000 clones, around 80% being singletons. Sequencing was carried out using peripheral blood. Receptor source: a man in his thirties or forties with active or convalescent COVID-19. Both conserved end residues are part of each CDR3.

V | CDR3
TRBV9 | CASGTGTKETQYF
TRBV10-3 | CAISDYGGETQYF
TRBV4-3 | CASSDGWQGPYEQYF
TRBV10-3 | CAITEPNTGSGGNTIYF
TRBV28 | CASSTVSTVYGYTF
TRBV7-2 | CASSARQATEAFF
TRBV7-2 | CASSFQASGTDTQYF
TRBV2 | CASIRGTDNYGYTF
TRBV9 | CASSPQDREDTEAFF
TRBV19 | CASSIGGMEVTGELFF
TRBV10-3 | CAISSAGTSGTDTQYF
TRBV19 | CASSVAPREGGYTF
TRBV7-9 | CASSLANAGTGFQNTEAFF
TRBV18 | CASSLGRRGNEKLFF
TRBV28 | CASSTHGGSAYEQYF
TRBV7-9 | CASSLYNLENIQYF
TRBV6-5 | CASSPGTGINTIYF
TRBV19 | CASKAQEPYQPQHF
TRBV6-5 | CASSSPRTRETQYF
TRBV27 | CASSLLRVGLPLAGANVLTF
TRBV5-1 | CASSLVAQGNSPLHF
TRBV6-2/TRBV6-3 | CASSYSGHGLAGENEQYF
TRBV7-6 | CASSKGTSGVRLDTQYF
TRBV19 | CASSIPGTEAFF
TRBV7-2 | CASSLWTSLAAFF
TRBV29-1 | CSVVTHGPGQGFTTYEQYF
TRBV4-1 | CASSQGTGANYGYTF
TRBV29-1 | CSVAGQGSGYNEQFF
TRBV10-3 | CAIRPQEKLMNTEAFF
TRBV7-3 | CASSSHTLAGDTGELFF
TRBV6-5 | CASSYGPAESNEKLFF
TRBV4-1 | CASSHLIAGGEETQYF
TRBV18 | CASSPDSRYGYTF
TRBV19 | CASSIRGRGTEAFF
TRBV19 | CATRTGASAGANVLTF
TRBV7-7 | CASSLGRTDTQYF
TRBV4-3 | CASSQWVSGTEAFF
TRBV7-2 | CASSHPDRAPSYNSPLHF
TRBV10-3 | CAISEREGSGYTF
TRBV4-1 | CASSLPGRGGKDNSPLHF
TRBV6-4 | CASSSGNTGELFF
TRBV19 | CASSRGGASNNEQFF
TRBV7-2 | CASSSRTGAETQYF
TRBV7-9 | CASRRDRGNMNTEAFF
TRBV5-5 | CASSGGRENQPQHF
TRBV7-8 | CASSFPGQGAVGYTF
TRBV10-1 | CASSEPETGTDTQYF
TRBV18 | CASSPPASGSTDTQYF
TRBV6-2/TRBV6-3 | CASSYAGPGEQYF
TRBV27 | CASSLNLGASTDTQYF
TRBV10-1 | CASSELTSGDRTTGELFF
TRBV2 | CASSDRVGYGYTF
TRBV7-9 | CASSLAPPTRPSSYGYTF
TRBV28 | CASSFDSNNEQFF
TRBV6-5 | CATMLSENTEAFF
TRBV19 | CASSIDPAISQETQYF
TRBV5-1 | CASSLTGTSGFYEQFF
TRBV7-6 | CASSQTPAENTEAFF
TRBV16 | CASSQSGQADQGPQHF